Following are 12 T cell receptor beta chains from one sample sequenced in a study of shared clonotypes between healthy human individuals. Profiling relied on immunoSEQ multiplex PCR, and the TCRdb table lists in-frame clones only, not all of them. The profile shows about 2.5 million clones, just under 95% of them singletons. Sequencing was performed on naive CD4+ T cells from PBMCs. Subset described: CD45RA+ positively selected. The receptor set was obtained from a man between 18 and 29 years old in good health. Some clones in this sample may be carry-over from other donors' samples.

This clone came up a few times. The sample carries other DNA sequences with the same CDR3. The genes are TRBV11-2 and TRBJ1-2; D uncertain. Trimming removed 1 base from V and 1 base from J, with 7 bases in between. CDR1 SGHAT and CDR2 FQNNGV come from the germline V gene. The CDR3 spans 14 residues. In nucleotides, the CDR3 is TGTGCCAGCAGCTTAGGCCAGATTAACTATGGCTACACCTTC. It yields the protein CASSLGQINYGYTF.

The rearrangement uses TRBV5-6 and TRBJ1-6; possible D gene TRBD1, 5 bases. The CDR3 extends over 15 amino acids. V lost 0 bases and J lost 6, with 10 bases in between. Germline values: CDR1 SGHDT, CDR2 YYEEEE. DNA of the CDR3: TGTGCCAGCAGCTTGGGATGGGGGGTTAATTCACCCCTCCACTTT. Its protein is CASSLGWGVNSPLHF.

The J gene is TRBJ2-7, the V gene TRBV7-8; D remains ambiguous. Germline lookup yields CDR1 SGHVS and CDR2 FQNEAQ. V lost 4 bases and J 2 bases, leaving 12 bases between the germline ends. The CDR3 covers 14 residues. In DNA, the CDR3 is TGTGCCAGCAGCTCCGCCATCCTCACCTACGAGCAGTACTTC. Translating it yields CASSSAILTYEQYF.

In this sample, this clone turned up once. The V and J genes are TRBV6-5 and TRBJ2-7; D ambiguous. V shed 0 bases and J shed 6 bases, with 12 bases lying between them. The germline gives CDR1 MNHEY, CDR2 SVGAGI. The CDR3 runs to 14 residues. CDR3 sequence: CASSYSGSIGEQYF. DNA for the CDR3: TGTGCCAGCAGTTACTCCGGCAGTATCGGCGAGCAGTACTTC.

This chain joins TRBV27 and TRBJ1-2, with TRBD1 matching over 7 bases. There are 17 residues in the CDR3. V lost 3 bases to trimming and J lost 0 bases; unmatched junction nucleotides: 10. Per the germline V gene, CDR1 is MNHEY and CDR2 is SMNVEV (reference sequence). The CDR3 loop is CASSFNTGELANYGYTF. The DNA of the CDR3 is TGTGCCAGCAGTTTTAACACAGGGGAACTTGCTAACTATGGCTACACCTTC.

V usage is TRBV14 and J usage is TRBJ2-1; D is possibly TRBD1 or TRBD2 (6 bases each). The CDR3 runs to 12 residues. Germline CDR1 is SGHDN and CDR2 is FVKESK. V was pared by 4 bases and J by 8 bases, with 9 bases between. CDR3 in amino acids: CASSLGGDEQFF. CDR3 sequence (DNA): TGTGCCAGCAGCCTGGGGGGCGATGAGCAGTTCTTC.

In its sample, this clone was seen a few times. The sample holds other DNA sequences that translate to the same CDR3. In DNA, the CDR3 is TGCGCCAGCAGCTTGGGACAGGGGTTGACTAATGAAAAACTGTTTTTT. The encoded protein is CASSLGQGLTNEKLFF. The chain uses TRBV5-1 and TRBJ1-4; 8 positions agree with TRBD1. The CDR3 loop spans 16 amino acids. V gave up 0 bases and J gave up 2 bases; unmatched junction bases: 3. CDR1 and CDR2 from the germline V gene are SGHRS and YFSETQ.

CDR3 amino acids: CASSQGQGEETQYF. In nucleotides, the CDR3 is TGCGCCAGCAGCCAGGGACAGGGGGAAGAGACCCAGTACTTC. The gene calls are TRBV5-1 and TRBJ2-5; TRBD1 aligns across 11 bases. V dropped 4 bases and J dropped 3; count of bases not matched to a gene: 2. The germline CDR1 and CDR2 sequences are SGHRS and YFSETQ. There are 14 residues in the CDR3.

The CDR3 reads CASSPRPMGGFREKLFF. CDR3 bases: TGTGCCAGCAGCCCCCGGCCGATGGGGGGATTTCGCGAAAAACTGTTTTTT. This sequence joins TRBV7-2 and TRBJ1-4; D perhaps matches TRBD1 (5 bases). Germline CDR1 and CDR2: SGHTA and FQGNSA. The CDR3 contains 17 residues. The V end was cut by 5 bases, the J end by 8 bases, with 24 bases between.

The chain combines TRBV7-9 with TRBJ2-3, with TRBD1 as a possible D gene (5 bases). The V end was cut by 5 bases, the J end by 0 bases, with 12 bases between. The CDR3 runs to 15 residues. Germline V gives CDR1 SEHNR, CDR2 FQNEAQ (reference sequence). The CDR3 reads CASSRGGASTDTQYF. Written as DNA, the CDR3 is TGTGCCAGCAGCCGAGGTGGGGCAAGCACAGATACGCAGTATTTT.

The chain recombines TRBV7-9 with TRBJ2-2, with D unclear. This CDR3 is built from 15 residues. V lost 5 bases, J lost 3 bases, and 13 bases lay in between. Germline V CDR1 and CDR2: SEHNR, FQNEAQ (reference sequence). CDR3 in DNA: TGTGCCAGCAGCCCTTCGGCAGATTACACCGGGGAGCTGTTTTTT. Protein: CASSPSADYTGELFF.

For this clone: The sample holds other DNA sequences that translate to the same CDR3. This sequence joins TRBV7-2 and TRBJ2-7; 10 positions agree with TRBD1. Germline CDR1 and CDR2: SGHTA and FQGNSA. The CDR3 runs 15 residues. Unmatched junction bases numbered 2, after V lost 1 base and J lost 2 bases. CDR3 bases: TGTGCCAGCAGCTTAGTCGGGACAGGGGCCTACGAGCAGTACTTC. Translated, it gives CASSLVGTGAYEQYF.